The source of this T cell receptor beta chain is a study of quantifying T cell responses using KT2 cells. Study at large: TCR alpha and beta constant-region primers primed reverse transcription of RNA.

The cDNA 3' end received a ligated oligonucleotide with a UMI. An equimolar mix of RC1.1 and RC1.2 primed the beta chain across TRBC1 and TRBC2. MiXCR, applied by TCRdb to the UMI-ligation and nested PCR reads, yields one record per CDR3 protein. The sample carries 25,000 to 35,000 distinct CDR3 sequences, over 9% recorded once. Germline V gives CDR1 SQVTM, CDR2 ANQGSEA. Trimming pared 7 bases from V and 1 base from J, leaving 10 bases between. The CDR3 is 12 residues long. There are many counts of this clonotype. The chain is built from TRBV29-1 and TRBJ1-1; D is undetermined. This receptor was identified in a human donor. Sequenced: PBMCs spiked with cells of the T cell clone KT2. CDR3 in amino acids: CSALLGNTEAFF. The CDR3 DNA reads as TGCAGCGCTCTTCTTGGGAACACTGAAGCTTTCTTT.